This is a list of T cell receptor beta chains from one sample in a study of cytomegalovirus exposure and HLA in healthy donors. Measured with immunoSEQ multiplex PCR; TCRdb has only the in-frame clones, and not every one. Found here are roughly 190,000 clones, 87% of them singletons; the top ten hold around 1.4%. The material sequenced was PBMCs. The receptor source for this set is a man younger than 45 in good health and CMV-seronegative. Both conserved end residues are part of each CDR3. The order of the fields is clone size, V gene, D gene, J gene, CDR3 DNA, CDR3 protein. D genes are given only for firm matches. Expanded clones get a size class; other rows say once, few or many, or leave the size out.

NA	TRBV29-1	TRBD2	TRBJ2-1	TGCAGCGTTGAAGTGTCTAGCGGTTACAATGAGCAGTTCTTC	CSVEVSSGYNEQFF
NA	TRBV5-4	TRBD1	TRBJ2-7	TGTGCCAGCAGCTCGGACAGGGGAAGTTACGAGCAGTACTTC	CASSSDRGSYEQYF
NA	TRBV6-1	NA	TRBJ1-5	TGTGCCAGCAGTGGGCCAGGGACCACTTTGGAGGGTCAGCCCCAGCATTTT	CASSGPGTTLEGQPQHF
NA	TRBV5-1	TRBD1	TRBJ1-1	TGCGCCAGCAGCTTGGACGGGGACAGGGACTTCACTGAAGCTTTCTTT	CASSLDGDRDFTEAFF
NA	TRBV10-2	TRBD2	TRBJ2-3	TGCGCCAGCAGTGAGTCTCCTAGCGGGAGTTGGGGGGGGACGCAGTATTTT	CASSESPSGSWGGTQYF
NA	TRBV7-2	NA	TRBJ1-1	TGTGCCAGCAGCACGATTCTAGGGGGCACTGAAGCTTTCTTT	CASSTILGGTEAFF
NA	TRBV5-1	TRBD2	TRBJ2-3	TGCGCCAGTAGACTAGCGGCCTACACAGATACGCAGTATTTT	CASRLAAYTDTQYF
NA	TRBV7-2	NA	TRBJ2-1	TGTGCCAGCACCTCTTATTCCTACAATGAGCAGTTCTTC	CASTSYSYNEQFF
NA	TRBV6-6	NA	TRBJ2-1	TGTGCCAGCAGCCCCCCCAACGGGAGATCTGATAATGAGCAGTTCTTC	CASSPPNGRSDNEQFF
NA	TRBV2	NA	TRBJ2-1	TGTGCCATCCCAGGGGGCGGGAGAAGGGCGAATGAGCAGTTCTTC	CAIPGGGRRANEQFF
few	TRBV7-9	TRBD1	TRBJ1-4	TGTGCCAGCAGACGGGGACAGGGTAATGAAAAACTGTTTTTT	CASRRGQGNEKLFF
NA	TRBV11-2	TRBD2	TRBJ2-3	TGTGCCAGCAGCTTATTCGAGGGATCTAGCGGAAACACAGATACGCAGTATTTT	CASSLFEGSSGNTDTQYF
NA	TRBV6-1	TRBD1	TRBJ2-3	TGTGCCAGCAGTGAGGCCCGGGACAGGGTCCGCAATACGCAGTATTTT	CASSEARDRVRNTQYF
NA	TRBV5-1	NA	TRBJ1-3	TGCGCCAGCAGCTTTGGAGGGTCGGGAAACACCATATATTTT	CASSFGGSGNTIYF